This T cell receptor beta chain emerged from a study of blood T cell repertoires in COVID-19. Participant-given clinical history determined each cohort assignment. Two negative PCRs, clearance, or symptom resolution were required of recovered Cohort 3 donors. The CDR3 sequence is 13 residues long. Germline V CDR1 and CDR2: SGHDT, YYEEEE. V was clipped by 3 bases and J by 10 bases; unmatched bases: 4. Method: immunoSEQ multiplex PCR; TCRdb's copy keeps in-frame clones and lacks some. The sample holds 250,000 to 300,000 clones; 75% to 90% are singletons and the top ten take approximately 1.5%. This clone is a singleton in its sample.

This sequence was found in a woman aged 40 to 55 who had recovered from COVID-19. This rearrangement joins TRBV5-6 to TRBJ2-1, with 10 bases fitting TRBD1. Sequencing was carried out using PBMCs or T cells enriched from blood (not recorded which). The CDR3: CASSSGQGREQFF. CDR3 bases: TGTGCCAGCAGCTCGGGACAGGGGAGAGAGCAGTTCTTC.